The rows below give T cell receptor beta chains drawn from one sample of a study of blood T cell repertoires in COVID-19. Clones were read by immunoSEQ multiplex PCR, and TCRdb kept only the in-frame ones, dropping some. This sample has more than 150,000 clones, with approximately 89% found just once. Sequencing was carried out using peripheral blood. These receptors were obtained from a man in his forties with active or convalescent COVID-19. CDR3s include the opening cysteine and the closing phenylalanine or tryptophan. D genes are given only for firm matches. Only some rows state a clone size, as once, few, many or a class for expanded clones.

TRBV7-8,-,-,TRBJ2-7,TGTGCCAGCAGCCCGAGGAGGATGAGCTCCTACGAGCAGTACTTC,CASSPRRMSSYEQYF
TRBV5-5,few,-,TRBJ1-5,TGTGCCAGCAGCTTGGCCGGACATAATAGCAATCAGCCCCAGCATTTT,CASSLAGHNSNQPQHF
TRBV25-1,-,-,TRBJ1-3,TGTGCCAGCAGTGCAGCAGGGTCCGGAAACACCATATATTTT,CASSAAGSGNTIYF
TRBV18,-,-,TRBJ1-1,TGTGCCAGCTCACCGGGTAGGGGGAACACTGAAGCTTTCTTT,CASSPGRGNTEAFF
TRBV2,-,TRBD2,TRBJ2-7,TGTGCCAGCAGTAGGGGACTAGCCTTCACCTACGAGCAGTACTTC,CASSRGLAFTYEQYF
TRBV30,-,-,TRBJ1-2,TGTGCCTGGGGGCTAGGGGGGGGCAATGGCTACACCTTC,CAWGLGGGNGYTF
TRBV24-1,-,-,TRBJ2-2,TGTGCCACCAGTGATTTGCCCAGCAGGGCTGAAGCGAGAGGGGAGCTGTTTTTT,CATSDLPSRAEARGELFF
TRBV12-2,-,-,TRBJ2-5,TGTGCAAGTCGCACAGGGGAGAGTTCGGGAGAGACCCAGTACTTC,CASRTGESSGETQYF
TRBV5-4,-,TRBD1,TRBJ2-1,TGTGCCAGCCGGGACAGCTCCTACAATGAGCAGTTCTTC,CASRDSSYNEQFF
TRBV5-1,-,TRBD1,TRBJ1-5,TGCGCCAGCAGCCCAGGACAGGGTAATCAGCCCCAGCATTTT,CASSPGQGNQPQHF
TRBV18,-,TRBD1,TRBJ1-1,TGTGCCACCTTAGGACAGGGGAGGACTGAAGCTTTCTTT,CATLGQGRTEAFF
TRBV24-1,-,TRBD1,TRBJ2-7,TGTGCCACCAGTGAAACAGGGGGCTACGAGCAGTACTTC,CATSETGGYEQYF
TRBV7-8,-,-,TRBJ1-4,TGTGCCAGCAGCCCCCTGGCCCTTAATGAAAAACTGTTTTTT,CASSPLALNEKLFF
TRBV15,-,TRBD2,TRBJ2-2,TGTGCCACCAGCAGAGTTCTCCTAGCGGACACCGGGGAGCTGTTTTTT,CATSRVLLADTGELFF
TRBV13,few,TRBD1,TRBJ1-4,TGTGCCAGCAGCAATGGACAGGGCCGGGAAAAACTGTTTTTT,CASSNGQGREKLFF
TRBV19,-,-,TRBJ1-2,TGTGCCAGTAGTACAGGGCGCTATGGCTACACCTTC,CASSTGRYGYTF
TRBV7-9,-,TRBD1,TRBJ1-1,TGTGCCAGCAGCCCACGTCTGGTCAGGGGGCCTTACACTGAAGCTTTCTTT,CASSPRLVRGPYTEAFF
TRBV6-2/TRBV6-3,-,-,TRBJ1-3,TGTGCCAGCAGTCGCGGGGAAGTTTCTGGAAACACCATATATTTT,CASSRGEVSGNTIYF
TRBV6-5,-,TRBD1,TRBJ1-2,TGTGCCAGCAGAGCCCCGACAGGGTTGGAAGGCTACACCTTC,CASRAPTGLEGYTF
TRBV7-8,-,-,TRBJ2-7,TGTGCCAGCAGCTTGACCCGGCGCGGCGAGCAGTACTTC,CASSLTRRGEQYF
TRBV7-2,once,-,TRBJ1-3,TGTGCCAGCAGCTTAGTGGTCAGCTCTGGAAACACCATATATTTT,CASSLVVSSGNTIYF
TRBV10-3,-,-,TRBJ1-2,TGTGCCATCAGTGAGTCGTTGGACCGGATCGGGGGGCGCCGACGTGGCGGCTACACCTTC,CAISESLDRIGGRRRGGYTF
TRBV5-8,-,TRBD1,TRBJ1-2,TGTGCCAGCAGCCTGACAGGGACTTTAGCTAACTATGGCTACACCTTC,CASSLTGTLANYGYTF
TRBV7-2,-,-,TRBJ2-3,TGTGCCAGCAGCCTCCTAAGCTCTAGCACAGATACGCAGTATTTT,CASSLLSSSTDTQYF
TRBV19,-,-,TRBJ1-1,TGTGCCAGTAGTAGGGTAAGGGGCGAAGCTTTCTTT,CASSRVRGEAFF
TRBV19,-,-,TRBJ2-3,TGTGCCAGTACTGGAGCAGGCCTGCAGGGAGATACGCAGTATTTT,CASTGAGLQGDTQYF
TRBV6-5,-,-,TRBJ2-1,TGTGCCAGTTCCAGGCGGGGCTCCTACAATGAGCAGTTCTTC,CASSRRGSYNEQFF
TRBV24-1,-,TRBD1,TRBJ1-5,TGTGCCACCAGTGAGTATCTCGGGACAGGGTGGCGGCAGCCCCAGCATTTT,CATSEYLGTGWRQPQHF
TRBV19,once,TRBD1,TRBJ2-6,TGTGCCAGTAGGGAGACAGGGGGCGCTGGGGCCAACGTCCTGACTTTC,CASRETGGAGANVLTF
TRBV25-1,-,-,TRBJ1-4,TGTGCCAGCAGTGAATGGGCCAAACTGTTTTTT,CASSEWAKLFF
TRBV4-1,-,-,TRBJ1-5,TGCGCCAGCAGCCAAGGGAGGGGATCGGATCAGCCCCAGCATTTT,CASSQGRGSDQPQHF
TRBV3-1/TRBV3-2,-,-,TRBJ2-7,TGTGCCAGCAGCCGGATCTTGAGGGGGAGCTCCTACGAGCAGTACTTC,CASSRILRGSSYEQYF
TRBV11-2,once,-,TRBJ2-4,TGTGCCAGCAGGCCGTTACTAGCCAAAAACATTCAGTACTTC,CASRPLLAKNIQYF
TRBV6-6,once,-,TRBJ1-2,TGTGCCAGCAGTTACGGCGGCCCAGGGGGCTACACCTTC,CASSYGGPGGYTF
TRBV5-4,-,TRBD1,TRBJ2-1,TGTGCCAGCAGCCCCACCGGACAGGGTCGGAATGAGCAGTTCTTC,CASSPTGQGRNEQFF
TRBV3-1/TRBV3-2,-,-,TRBJ2-5,TGTGCCAGCGCCTCTGGGGCCGCAGGCCAAGAGACCCAGTACTTC,CASASGAAGQETQYF
TRBV12-3/TRBV12-4,-,-,TRBJ1-1,TGTGCCAACAGCATCATGAACACTGAAGCTTTCTTT,CANSIMNTEAFF
TRBV10-3,-,TRBD1,TRBJ1-2,TGTGCCATCAGCACCGGGACAGGGGGCCGGGGCTACACCTTC,CAISTGTGGRGYTF
TRBV10-3,-,TRBD1,TRBJ1-2,TGTGCCATCAGTGATGACAGGGCCTATGGCTACACCTTC,CAISDDRAYGYTF
TRBV6-5,-,TRBD1,TRBJ1-5,TGTGCCAGCATTCTTGGACAGGGTAATCAGCCCCAGCATTTT,CASILGQGNQPQHF
TRBV30,-,TRBD1,TRBJ1-5,TGTGCCTGGAGTGTAGCGGGACAGGGGGGCGTTAGCAATCAGCCCCAGCATTTT,CAWSVAGQGGVSNQPQHF
TRBV2,-,-,TRBJ1-5,TGTGCCAGCAATTGGGAGGGTAGCAATCAGCCCCAGCATTTT,CASNWEGSNQPQHF
TRBV7-2,-,TRBD1,TRBJ1-2,TGTGCCAGCAGCCTAAGAACACAGGGGCAAGGCTACACCTTC,CASSLRTQGQGYTF
TRBV4-3,-,TRBD1,TRBJ1-5,TGCGCCAGCAGCCGTGACAGGGTAAATCAGCCCCAGCATTTT,CASSRDRVNQPQHF
TRBV6-5,once,TRBD1,TRBJ1-2,TGTGCCAGCAGTTACTCGACAGGGGGCGTGAGCTACACCTTC,CASSYSTGGVSYTF
TRBV7-8,-,-,TRBJ1-2,TGTGCCAGCAGCACTAGGGGGGGTTATGGCTACACCTTC,CASSTRGGYGYTF
TRBV7-9,-,-,TRBJ2-1,TGTGCCAGCAGCCATGGGGGGATTTCCTACAATGAGCAGTTCTTC,CASSHGGISYNEQFF
TRBV14,-,-,TRBJ2-7,TGTGCCAGCAGCCAGCATCTAGAGCAGTACTTC,CASSQHLEQYF
TRBV19,-,-,TRBJ1-4,TGTGCCAGTAGTATAGTAACGTCGAGTAATGAAAAACTGTTTTTT,CASSIVTSSNEKLFF
TRBV5-1,-,TRBD2,TRBJ2-1,TGCGCCAGCAGCTTGGTAGCGGGGGCGGGTAATGAGCAGTTCTTC,CASSLVAGAGNEQFF
TRBV5-1,-,TRBD1,TRBJ2-7,TGCGCCAGCAGCTTGGGGCCCTTGACAGGGGGCAGGGGGGAGCAGTACTTC,CASSLGPLTGGRGEQYF
TRBV7-2,-,TRBD1,TRBJ2-7,TGTGCCAGCAGCCCTGGACAGGGGGTGTATGAAGAGCAGTACTTC,CASSPGQGVYEEQYF
TRBV18,-,-,TRBJ2-3,TGTGCCAGCTCACCTACCCCAGCAGATACGCAGTATTTT,CASSPTPADTQYF
TRBV30,-,-,TRBJ1-1,TGTGCCTGGAGTAAAGGACAGAGAATATTGAACACTGAAGCTTTCTTT,CAWSKGQRILNTEAFF